Below, one T cell receptor (beta chain) is given with its context. In germline, CDR1 is DFQATT, CDR2 SNEGSKA (reference sequence). The CDR3 loop spans 16 amino acids. These data are taken from a study of monozygotic twins with inflammatory bowel disease. With the 5' RACE reads reprocessed, TCRdb shows one record per CDR3 protein and no DNA. This sample's clone table lists fewer than 400,000 distinct CDR3 sequences. The rearrangement joins TRBV20-1 to TRBJ2-5; TCRdb picks TRBD1, but there is no DNA to check that call. This clonotype was obtained from a human donor with ulcerative colitis or Crohn's disease, or a healthy co-twin of an affected twin (not recorded which). The material sequenced was blood. The CDR3: CSARDSGGGRRETQYF.